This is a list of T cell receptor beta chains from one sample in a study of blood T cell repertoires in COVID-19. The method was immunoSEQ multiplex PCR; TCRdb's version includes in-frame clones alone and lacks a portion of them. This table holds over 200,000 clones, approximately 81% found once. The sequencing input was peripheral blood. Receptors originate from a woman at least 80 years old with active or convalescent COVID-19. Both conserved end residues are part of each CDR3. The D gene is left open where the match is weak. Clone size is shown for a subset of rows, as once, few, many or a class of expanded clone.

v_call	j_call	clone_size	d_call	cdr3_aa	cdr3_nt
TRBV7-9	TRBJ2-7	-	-	CASSQKSEYF	TGTGCCAGCTCCCAAAAAAGCGAGTACTTC
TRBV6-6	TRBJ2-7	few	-	CASSPQGIGSYEQYF	TGTGCCAGCAGTCCACAGGGAATAGGGTCCTACGAGCAGTACTTC
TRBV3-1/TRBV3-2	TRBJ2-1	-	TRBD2	CASSLSGRNNEQFF	TGTGCCAGCAGCCTTAGCGGGAGGAACAATGAGCAGTTCTTC
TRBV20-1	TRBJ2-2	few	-	CSAADTGELFF	TGCAGTGCTGCAGACACCGGGGAGCTGTTTTTT
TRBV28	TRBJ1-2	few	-	CASTAGQFYGYTF	TGTGCCAGCACTGCAGGACAGTTCTATGGCTACACCTTC
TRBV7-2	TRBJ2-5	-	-	CASGTGGLQETQYF	TGTGCCAGCGGGACGGGGGGCCTCCAAGAGACCCAGTACTTC
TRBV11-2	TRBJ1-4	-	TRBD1	CASSSGTGGTTNEKLFF	TGTGCCAGCAGCTCAGGGACAGGGGGAACTACTAATGAAAAACTGTTTTTT
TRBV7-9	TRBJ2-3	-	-	CASSLVAYTDTQYF	TGTGCCAGCAGCTTAGTTGCCTATACAGATACGCAGTATTTT
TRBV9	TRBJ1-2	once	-	CASSLMGGDSGYTF	TGTGCCAGCAGCCTGATGGGAGGCGATAGCGGCTACACCTTC
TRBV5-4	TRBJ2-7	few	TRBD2	CASSFGREVGEQYF	TGTGCCAGCAGCTTTGGACGGGAGGTCGGCGAGCAGTACTTC
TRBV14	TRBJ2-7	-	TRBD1	CASSRRSHRGNSYEQYF	TGTGCCAGCAGCCGTCGGAGTCACAGGGGGAACTCCTACGAGCAGTACTTC
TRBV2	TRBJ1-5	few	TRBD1	CASKGQYNQPQHF	TGTGCCAGCAAGGGACAGTACAATCAGCCCCAGCATTTT
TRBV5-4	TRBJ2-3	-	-	CASTLSGLFSTDTQYF	TGTGCCAGCACCCTGAGTGGGCTATTCAGCACAGATACGCAGTATTTT
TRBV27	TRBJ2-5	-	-	CASSGQGGETQYF	TGTGCCAGCAGCGGGCAGGGAGGAGAGACCCAGTACTTC
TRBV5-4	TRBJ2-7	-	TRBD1	CASSLGGQGAYEQYF	TGTGCCAGCAGCTTGGGGGGACAGGGGGCCTACGAGCAGTACTTC
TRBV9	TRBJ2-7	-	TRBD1	CASSVGQGNYEQYF	TGTGCCAGCAGCGTCGGACAGGGAAACTACGAGCAGTACTTC
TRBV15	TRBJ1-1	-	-	CATSNLRTEAFF	TGTGCCACCAGCAACCTGAGGACTGAAGCTTTCTTT
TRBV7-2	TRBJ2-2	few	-	CASSFLLSTGELFF	TGTGCCAGCAGCTTCCTCTTATCCACCGGGGAGCTGTTTTTT
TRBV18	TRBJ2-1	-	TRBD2	CASSPGGGSSYNEQFF	TGTGCCAGCTCACCCGGCGGGGGAAGCTCCTACAATGAGCAGTTCTTC
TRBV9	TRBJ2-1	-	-	CASSVGVGATSSYNEQFF	TGTGCCAGCAGCGTCGGCGTGGGGGCCACAAGCTCCTACAATGAGCAGTTCTTC
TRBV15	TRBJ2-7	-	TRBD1	CATSRGRGTGGYEQYF	TGTGCCACCAGCAGAGGGCGGGGGACAGGGGGATACGAGCAGTACTTC
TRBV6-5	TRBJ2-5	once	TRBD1	CASSQTGGTGETQYF	TGTGCCAGCAGTCAGACAGGGGGAACGGGTGAGACCCAGTACTTC
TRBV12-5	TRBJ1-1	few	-	CASGLPRNTEAFF	TGTGCTAGTGGTCTGCCGCGGAACACTGAAGCTTTCTTT
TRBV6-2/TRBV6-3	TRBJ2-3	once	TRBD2	CASSTPGLATDTQYF	TGTGCCAGCAGTACCCCGGGACTAGCGACAGATACGCAGTATTTT
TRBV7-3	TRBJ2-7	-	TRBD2	CASSEGPGGLYEQYF	TGTGCCAGCAGCGAAGGGCCGGGGGGACTCTACGAGCAGTACTTC
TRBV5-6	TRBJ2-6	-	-	CASSLAGSGANVLTF	TGTGCCAGCAGCTTGGCCGGGTCTGGGGCCAACGTCCTGACTTTC
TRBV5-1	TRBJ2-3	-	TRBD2	CASSLREDGRASTDTQYF	TGCGCCAGCAGCCTTCGGGAGGATGGGAGGGCGAGCACAGATACGCAGTATTTT
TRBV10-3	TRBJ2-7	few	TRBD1	CAISVSPGQGAYEQYF	TGTGCCATCAGTGTGTCTCCGGGACAGGGGGCTTACGAGCAGTACTTC
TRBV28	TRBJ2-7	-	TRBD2	CASKMSGGRLYEQYF	TGTGCCAGCAAGATGAGCGGGGGGCGCCTCTACGAGCAGTACTTC
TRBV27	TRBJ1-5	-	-	CASSFSRDQPQHF	TGTGCCAGCAGTTTCAGCCGGGATCAGCCCCAGCATTTT
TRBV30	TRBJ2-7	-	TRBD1	CAWSPSGQGFYEQYF	TGTGCCTGGAGTCCATCTGGACAGGGGTTCTACGAGCAGTACTTC
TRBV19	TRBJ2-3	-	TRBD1	CASRNRGRTDTQYF	TGTGCCAGCCGAAACAGGGGGCGCACAGATACGCAGTATTTT
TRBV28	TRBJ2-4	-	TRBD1	CASSRTGTAKNIQYF	TGTGCCAGCAGCAGGACAGGGACGGCCAAAAACATTCAGTACTTC
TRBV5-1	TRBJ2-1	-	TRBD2	CASLAESGANEQFF	TGCGCCAGCCTAGCGGAGTCTGGGGCCAATGAGCAGTTCTTC
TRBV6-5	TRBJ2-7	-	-	CASKVGTTYEQYF	TGTGCCAGTAAGGTGGGGACAACTTACGAGCAGTACTTC
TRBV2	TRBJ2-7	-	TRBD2	CATGGREQYF	TGTGCCACGGGGGGGAGGGAGCAGTACTTC
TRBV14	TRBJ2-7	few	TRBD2	CASSQETSEGVYEQYF	TGTGCCAGCAGCCAAGAGACTAGCGAGGGTGTATACGAGCAGTACTTC
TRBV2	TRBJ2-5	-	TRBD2	CASSELLATQETQYF	TGTGCCAGCAGTGAATTACTAGCGACCCAAGAGACCCAGTACTTC
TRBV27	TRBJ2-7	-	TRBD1	CASSSRTGYGLVGYEQYF	TGTGCCAGCAGTTCCCGGACAGGGTACGGCTTAGTTGGCTACGAGCAGTACTTC
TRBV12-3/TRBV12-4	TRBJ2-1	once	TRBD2	CASSYGLAGEFF	TGTGCCAGCAGTTACGGACTAGCTGGAGAGTTCTTC
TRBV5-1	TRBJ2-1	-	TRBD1	CASSLGPGQGYNEQFF	TGCGCCAGCAGCTTGGGACCGGGACAGGGGTACAATGAGCAGTTCTTC
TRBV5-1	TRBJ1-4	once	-	CASSFEGGPMEKLFF	TGCGCCAGCAGCTTCGAGGGCGGGCCGATGGAAAAACTGTTTTTT
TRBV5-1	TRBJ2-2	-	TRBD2	CASSPAASGTNTGELFF	TGCGCCAGCAGCCCGGCGGCTAGCGGGACGAACACCGGGGAGCTGTTTTTT
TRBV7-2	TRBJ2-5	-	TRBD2	CASSSGLANIYGETQYF	TGTGCCAGCAGCTCGGGACTAGCGAATATTTATGGAGAGACCCAGTACTTC
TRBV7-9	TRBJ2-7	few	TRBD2	CASSLLAGASTYEQYF	TGTGCCAGCAGCTTACTAGCGGGAGCATCTACCTACGAGCAGTACTTC
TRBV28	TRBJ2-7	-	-	CASSPPTHLYEQYF	TGTGCCAGCAGCCCTCCGACACATTTATACGAGCAGTACTTC
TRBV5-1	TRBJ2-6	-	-	CASSLWRGPGANVLTF	TGCGCCAGCAGCTTGTGGAGGGGGCCTGGGGCCAACGTCCTGACTTTC
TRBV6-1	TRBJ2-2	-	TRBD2	CARSEAGEGGDGELFF	TGTGCCCGCAGTGAAGCGGGGGAGGGGGGGGACGGGGAGCTGTTTTTT
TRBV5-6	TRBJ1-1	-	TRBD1	CASSLVGTGGIAEAFF	TGTGCCAGCAGCTTGGTAGGGACAGGGGGTATCGCTGAAGCTTTCTTT
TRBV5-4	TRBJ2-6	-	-	CASSLEWGVQTFSGANVLTF	TGTGCCAGCAGCTTGGAGTGGGGGGTCCAGACTTTCTCTGGGGCCAACGTCCTGACTTTC
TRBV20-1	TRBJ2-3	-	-	CSASLTADTQYF	TGCAGTGCTAGTTTGACTGCAGATACGCAGTATTTT
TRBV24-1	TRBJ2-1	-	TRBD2	CATSEGAGGNEQFF	TGTGCCACCAGTGAAGGGGCGGGAGGAAATGAGCAGTTCTTC
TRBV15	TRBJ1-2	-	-	CATSRDSGFYGYTF	TGTGCCACCAGCAGAGATTCAGGGTTCTATGGCTACACCTTC
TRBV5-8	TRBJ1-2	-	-	CASSLVRPLYTF	TGTGCCAGCAGCTTGGTGAGGCCGCTCTACACCTTC
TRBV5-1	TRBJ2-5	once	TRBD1	CASSPGTGPETQYF	TGCGCCAGCAGCCCCGGGACAGGGCCCGAGACCCAGTACTTC